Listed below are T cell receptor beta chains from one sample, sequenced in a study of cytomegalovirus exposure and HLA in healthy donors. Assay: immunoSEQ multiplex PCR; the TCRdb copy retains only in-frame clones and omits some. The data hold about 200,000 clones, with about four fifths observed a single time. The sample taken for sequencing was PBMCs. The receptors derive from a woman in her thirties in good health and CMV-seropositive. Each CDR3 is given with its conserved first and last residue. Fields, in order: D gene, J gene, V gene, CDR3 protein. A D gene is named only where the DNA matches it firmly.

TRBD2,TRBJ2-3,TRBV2,CASSERLAGVTDTQYF
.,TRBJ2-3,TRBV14,CASSPYGGGLLYTDTQYF
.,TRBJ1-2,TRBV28,CASARFHGYTF
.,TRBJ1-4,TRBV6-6,CASSRHATNEKLFF
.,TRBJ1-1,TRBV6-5,CASSGNSGIAFF
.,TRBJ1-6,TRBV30,CAWTIKLRSYNSPLHF
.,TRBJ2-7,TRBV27,CASSLARGSSGYEQYF
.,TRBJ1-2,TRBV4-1,CASSQAQGTVNGYTF
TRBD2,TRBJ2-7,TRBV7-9,CASSLGPSGGLEQYF
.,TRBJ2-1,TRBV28,CASSSPTGPYYNEQFF
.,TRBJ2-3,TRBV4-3,CASSQEAGGFTDTQYF
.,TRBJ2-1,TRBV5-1,CASSLSGTGFLSSYNEQFF
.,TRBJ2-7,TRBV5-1,CASSLETTYEQYF
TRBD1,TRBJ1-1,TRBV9,CASSLGQGLNTEAFF
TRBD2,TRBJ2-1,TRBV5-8,CASSLFGGAYNEQFF
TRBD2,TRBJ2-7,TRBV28,CASSSQRLADSYEQYF
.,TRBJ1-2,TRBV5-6,CASSLVNYGYTF
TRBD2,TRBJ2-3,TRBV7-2,CASSSRTSGRDTQYF
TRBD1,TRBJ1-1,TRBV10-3,CAISSGQGWTEAFF
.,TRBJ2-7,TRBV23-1,CASSHTRVGYEQYF
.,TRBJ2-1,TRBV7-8,CASSLGGDYQFF
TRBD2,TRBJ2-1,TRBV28,CASLAGSYNEQFF
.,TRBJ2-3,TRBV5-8,CASSPGVDTQYF
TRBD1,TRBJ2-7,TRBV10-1,CASRPTTGGEQYF